The clone carrying this T cell receptor beta chain was counted only a few times. These data are taken from a study of CD8 T cells in Susac syndrome. Random-hexamer reverse transcription was applied to roughly 0.5 to 1 ug RNA. Across 54 Vbeta and 13 Jbeta, immunoSEQ multiplex PCR amplified TCR beta CDR3. MiXCR, applied by TCRdb to the immunoSEQ multiplex PCR reads, yields one record per CDR3 protein. The profile covers about 300,000 distinct CDR3 sequences, with about 89% appearing a single time and 0.18% taken by the ten largest. Sequencing of TCR beta was performed on blood CD8+ and CD4+ T cells. Stable or active relapsing-remitting multiple sclerosis, untreated and meeting revised McDonald criteria, defined the controls. Negative isolation was used for CD8+ and CD4+ T cells, and FACS enrichment was applied to TEMRA cells. Germline values: CDR1 MDHEN, CDR2 SYDVKM. This CDR3 spans 14 amino acids. V shed 3 bases and J shed 2 bases, with 9 bases lying between them.

Source material: CD8+ T cells from PBMCs. The rearrangement links TRBV28 to TRBJ2-3; D call uncertain. The TCR originated in a human donor with multiple sclerosis. The CDR3 DNA follows: TGTGCCAGCAGTTTTAATGGAGCCACAGATACGCAGTATTTT. Protein product: CASSFNGATDTQYF.